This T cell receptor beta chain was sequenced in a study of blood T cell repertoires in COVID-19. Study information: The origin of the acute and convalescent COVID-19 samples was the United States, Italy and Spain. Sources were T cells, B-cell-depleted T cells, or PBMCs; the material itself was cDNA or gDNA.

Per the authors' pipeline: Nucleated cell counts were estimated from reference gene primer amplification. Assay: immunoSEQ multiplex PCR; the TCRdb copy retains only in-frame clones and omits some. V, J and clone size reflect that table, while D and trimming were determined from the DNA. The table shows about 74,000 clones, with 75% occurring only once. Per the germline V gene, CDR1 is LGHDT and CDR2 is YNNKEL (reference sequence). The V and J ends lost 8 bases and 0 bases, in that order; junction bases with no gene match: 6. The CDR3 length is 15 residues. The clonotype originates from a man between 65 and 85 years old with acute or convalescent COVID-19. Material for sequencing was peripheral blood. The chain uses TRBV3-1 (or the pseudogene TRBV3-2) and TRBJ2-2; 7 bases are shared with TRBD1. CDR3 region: CASSTGTANTGELFF. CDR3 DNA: TGTGCCAGCTCGACCGGGACAGCGAACACCGGGGAGCTGTTTTTT.